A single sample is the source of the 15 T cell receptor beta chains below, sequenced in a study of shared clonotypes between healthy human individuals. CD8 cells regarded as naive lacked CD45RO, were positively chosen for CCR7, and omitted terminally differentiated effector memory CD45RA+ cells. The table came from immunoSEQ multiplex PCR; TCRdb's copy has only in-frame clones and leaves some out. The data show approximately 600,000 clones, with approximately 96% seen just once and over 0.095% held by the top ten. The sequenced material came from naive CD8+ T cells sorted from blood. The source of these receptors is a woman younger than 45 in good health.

For the CDR3, the DNA is TGCAGCGTTGGACCCACGGGGGAGCAGTACTTC. This codes for CSVGPTGEQYF. The genes are TRBV29-1 and TRBJ2-7, with a possible D match to TRBD2 (5 bases). V lost 4 bases to trimming and J lost 7 bases, with 11 bases between them. CDR1 is SQVTM and CDR2 is ANQGSEA in the germline V gene. This CDR3 contains 11 residues.

The CDR3 reads CASSWEARGTEAFF. CDR3 nucleotides: TGTGCCAGCAGCTGGGAAGCCAGAGGCACTGAAGCTTTCTTT. The chain uses TRBV11-2 and TRBJ1-1, with D unclear. V lost 4 bases to trimming and J lost 4 bases, with 13 bases between them. In germline, CDR1 is SGHAT, CDR2 FQNNGV. The CDR3 runs 14 residues.

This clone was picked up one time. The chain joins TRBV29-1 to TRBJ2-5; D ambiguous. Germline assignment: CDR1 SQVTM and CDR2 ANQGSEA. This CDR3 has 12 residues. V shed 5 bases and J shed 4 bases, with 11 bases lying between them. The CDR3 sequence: CSVRKVGETQYF. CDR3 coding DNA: TGCAGCGTTAGGAAAGTGGGAGAGACCCAGTACTTC. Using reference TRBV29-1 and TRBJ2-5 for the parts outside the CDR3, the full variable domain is SAVISQKPSRDICQRGTSLTIQCQVDSQVTMMFWYRQQPGQSLTLIATANQGSEATYESGFVIDKFPISRPNLTFSTLTVSNMSPEDSSIYLCSVRKVGETQYFGPGTRLLVL.

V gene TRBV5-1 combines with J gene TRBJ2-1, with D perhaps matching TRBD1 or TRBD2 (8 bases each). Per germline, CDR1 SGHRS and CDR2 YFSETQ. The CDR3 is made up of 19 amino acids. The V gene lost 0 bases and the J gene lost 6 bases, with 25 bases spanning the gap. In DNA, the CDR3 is TGCGCCAGCAGCTTGGTATATTATGGGGGTAGCGGGACAGGCAATGAGCAGTTCTTC. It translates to CASSLVYYGGSGTGNEQFF.

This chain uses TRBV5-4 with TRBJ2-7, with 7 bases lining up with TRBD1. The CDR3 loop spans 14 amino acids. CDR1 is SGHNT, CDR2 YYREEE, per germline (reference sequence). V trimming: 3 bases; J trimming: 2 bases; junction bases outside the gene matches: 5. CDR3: CASSYRQGTYEQYF. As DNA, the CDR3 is TGTGCCAGCAGCTATCGACAGGGAACCTACGAGCAGTACTTC.

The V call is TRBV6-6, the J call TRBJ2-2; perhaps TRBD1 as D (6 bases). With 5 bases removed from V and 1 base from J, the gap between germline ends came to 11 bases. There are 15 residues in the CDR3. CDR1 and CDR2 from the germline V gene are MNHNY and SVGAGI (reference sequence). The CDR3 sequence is CASSQDSQNTGELFF. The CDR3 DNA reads TGTGCCAGCAGTCAGGACAGCCAGAACACCGGGGAGCTGTTTTTT.

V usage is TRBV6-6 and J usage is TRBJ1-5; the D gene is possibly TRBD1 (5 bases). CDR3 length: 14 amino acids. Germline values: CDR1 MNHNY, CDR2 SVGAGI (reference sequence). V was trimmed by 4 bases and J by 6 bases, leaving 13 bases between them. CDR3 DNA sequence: TGTGCCAGCAGTTTGGGACCACTGGGTCAGCCCCAGCATTTT. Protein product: CASSLGPLGQPQHF.

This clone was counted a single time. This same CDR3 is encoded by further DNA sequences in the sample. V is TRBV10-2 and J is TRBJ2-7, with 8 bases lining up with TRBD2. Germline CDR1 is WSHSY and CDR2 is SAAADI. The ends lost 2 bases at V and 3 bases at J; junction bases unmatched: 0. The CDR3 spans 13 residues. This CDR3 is CASSEGTSYEQYF. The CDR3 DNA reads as TGCGCCAGCAGTGAGGGGACTAGCTACGAGCAGTACTTC.

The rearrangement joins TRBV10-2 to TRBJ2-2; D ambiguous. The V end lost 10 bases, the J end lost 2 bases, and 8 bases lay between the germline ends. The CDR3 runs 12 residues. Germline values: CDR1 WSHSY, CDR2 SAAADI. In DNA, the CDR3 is TGCGCCACTACCCTCAACACCGGGGAGCTGTTTTTT. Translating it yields CATTLNTGELFF.

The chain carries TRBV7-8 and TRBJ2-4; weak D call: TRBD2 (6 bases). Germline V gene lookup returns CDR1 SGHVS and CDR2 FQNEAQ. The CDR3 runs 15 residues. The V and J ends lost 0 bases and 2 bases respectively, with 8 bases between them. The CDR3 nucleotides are TGTGCCAGCAGCTTAGCGGCGGGGACCAAAAACATTCAGTACTTC. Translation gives CASSLAAGTKNIQYF. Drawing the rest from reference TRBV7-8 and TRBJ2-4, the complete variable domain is GAGVSQSPRYKVAKRGQDVALRCDPISGHVSLFWYQQALGQGPEFLTYFQNEAQLDKSGLPSDRFFAERPEGSVSTLKIQRTQQEDSAVYLCASSLAAGTKNIQYFGAGTRLSVL.

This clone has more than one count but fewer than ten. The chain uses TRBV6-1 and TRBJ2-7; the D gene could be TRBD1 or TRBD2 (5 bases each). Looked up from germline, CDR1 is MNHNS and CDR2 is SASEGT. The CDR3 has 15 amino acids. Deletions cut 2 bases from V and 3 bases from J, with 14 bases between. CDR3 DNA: TGTGCCAGCAGTGAACGGGACGGCACGGTCTACGAGCAGTACTTC. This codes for CASSERDGTVYEQYF.

The CDR3 is CASNKREGLFTGELFF. As DNA, the CDR3 is TGTGCCAGCAATAAGCGGGAGGGCCTCTTCACCGGGGAGCTGTTTTTT. V is TRBV28 and J is TRBJ2-2; 10 nucleotides agree with TRBD2. In germline, CDR1 is MDHEN, CDR2 SYDVKM. After removal of 7 bases from V and 4 bases from J, the junction contained 9 bases not matched to a gene. This CDR3 region has 16 residues.

The CDR3 region is CASSTQVGREQYF. The CDR3 nucleotides are TGTGCCAGCAGCACCCAGGTAGGGCGCGAGCAGTACTTC. The chain is built from TRBV5-6 and TRBJ2-7; D not resolved. Trimming cost V 4 bases and J 6 bases, with 14 bases left between them. The CDR3 has 13 amino acids. The germline V gene has CDR1 SGHDT and CDR2 YYEEEE.

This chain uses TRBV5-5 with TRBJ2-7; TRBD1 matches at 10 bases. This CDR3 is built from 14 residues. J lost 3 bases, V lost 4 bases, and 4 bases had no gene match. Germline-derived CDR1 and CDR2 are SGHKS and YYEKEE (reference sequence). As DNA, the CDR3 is TGTGCCAGCAGCCAGGACAGGGGGGTCTACGAGCAGTACTTC. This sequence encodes CASSQDRGVYEQYF.

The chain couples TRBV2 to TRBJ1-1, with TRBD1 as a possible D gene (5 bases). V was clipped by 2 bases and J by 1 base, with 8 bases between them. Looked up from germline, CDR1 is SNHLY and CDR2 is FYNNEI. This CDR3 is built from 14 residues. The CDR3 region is CASSESGWNTEAFF. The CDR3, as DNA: TGTGCCAGCAGTGAATCAGGGTGGAACACTGAAGCTTTCTTT.